The T cell receptor beta chain described here comes from a study of chemoradiotherapy in HPV16-positive cancers. General study points: Better recurrence-free survival went with HPV-responsive T-cell expansion in HPV16-positive patients. Non-HPV-specific T cells did not expand in tumors during treatment, whereas candidate HPV-specific clones and E7-related motifs did.

Sample share makes this clone large. Its matching antigen is unknown. The method was immunoSEQ multiplex PCR; TCRdb's version includes in-frame clones alone and lacks a portion of them. The repertoire has 5,500 to 6,500 clones, 75% to 90% of them found once; the top ten carry around 10%. The CDR3 spans 13 residues. V dropped 1 base and J dropped 0 bases, with 3 bases sitting between them. Germline loops: CDR1 SGHVS, CDR2 FNYEAQ. The sequence was collected from a human donor with HPV-associated anogenital cancer. The input for sequencing was tumor tissue, taken from a patient who underwent chemoradiotherapy. This chain uses TRBV7-6 with TRBJ1-1; D call uncertain. In DNA form, the CDR3 reads TGTGCCAGCAGCTTAGAATTGAACACTGAAGCTTTCTTT. This sequence encodes CASSLELNTEAFF.